This T cell receptor beta chain was documented in a study of CD8+ T cells in alopecia areata (dated by TCRdb to the late 2010s). Context from the whole study: Treated patients were enrolled in an open-label pilot trial of oral tofacitinib, 5 to 10 mg twice daily, for moderate-to-severe alopecia areata. Tofacitinib was administered for 6 to 18 months, and 6 months of follow-up off drug were then conducted to assess delayed response and recurrence. High-throughput TCRbeta sequencing was used to examine T cell clonal expansion in alopecia areata in both the C3H/HeJ mouse model and human patients. Scalp tissue and sorted CD4+ and CD8+ peripheral blood T cells from patchy and totalis/universalis alopecia areata patients and from healthy controls were covered by human TCRbeta sequencing. Biopsies were taken from tofacitinib-treated patients at baseline and at 4 and 24 weeks of treatment, and a later scalp biopsy was taken in several of the tofacitinib-treated patients. Scalp clonality was compared among normal scalp (n=4), patchy alopecia areata scalp (n=8), and alopecia totalis/universalis scalp (n=8). RNA came from the PAXgene miRNA kit for fixed scalp, the miRNeasy kit for PBMCs, and the RNeasy kit for mouse skin. Amplification of TCRbeta CDR3 regions was done by immunoSEQ multiplex PCR using 35 Vbeta forward primers and 13 Jbeta reverse primers.

What the study reported, not specific to this receptor: Compared with normal scalp, lesional scalp had higher clonality and more expanded CD8+ clones, particularly in alopecia totalis/universalis, a pattern that suggests antigenic drive. Shared TCR sequences between patients were less evident than in mice, which may be partly attributable to HLA diversity in the patient population. Unlike mouse skin, where gammadelta T cells dominate, normal human skin contains resident alphabeta T cells that get sequenced too, which complicates analysis of the scalp TCR repertoire.

Peripheral blood and lesional scalp punch biopsies were obtained from patients with alopecia areata. PBMCs were isolated by density centrifugation and stained for CD3, CD4 and CD8, and CD4+ and CD8+ T cells were sorted on a FACSAria. The CDR3, cysteine through phenylalanine, is 15 amino acids long. Only the CDR3 DNA stays, 45 bases, in frame from base 1. V is clipped by 0 bases and J by 6 bases, and the sequence between their germline boundaries is 18 bases long. As encoded in the germline V gene (reference sequence), CDR1 is GTSNPN while CDR2 is SVGIG. Library method: the immunoSEQ multiplex PCR assay. RNA was extracted from all samples and reverse transcribed into cDNA as template for TCR sequencing. SuperScript III was used for first-strand cDNA synthesis, primed with a 2:1 mix of oligo-dT and random hexamers. Amplification bias was assessed with a synthetic immune receptor repertoire, and residual bias was removed computationally. The paper's processing steps were these. After raw reads were preprocessed to remove errors, the CDR3 was defined following IMGT conventions as running from the conserved cysteine to phenylalanine. Clonality was calculated as 1 minus Shannon entropy normalized by log2 of the number of productive unique TCRs. CD4 or CD8 identity of scalp clones was inferred by cross-referencing scalp TCRbeta sequences with sorted blood CD4 and CD8 repertoires. Not all clones reach the TCRdb copy of this immuneACCESS table, which keeps in-frame sequences only. Checked studies attribute under half of the gap to unresolved V genes and leave the rest unexplained. That table is the source of V, J and clone size, and D and trimming were worked out from the DNA. The sample table contains around 140,000 clones; only one count was recorded for approximately 50% of them. The ten largest clones represent 6% to 7% of the sample.

A word on this clone: Its recognized antigen is unknown. The input lacks base qualities; no much larger clone sits a single base away.

The sample consisted of CD4+ T cells sorted from blood. The V gene is TRBV30 and the J gene is TRBJ2-7; the D gene is unclear. The receptor was isolated from a human donor with alopecia areata. Here is the DNA: TGTGCCTGGAGTGTAATTGACGGAGCTGTCGGCGAGCAGTACTTC. Its protein is CAWSVIDGAVGEQYF.